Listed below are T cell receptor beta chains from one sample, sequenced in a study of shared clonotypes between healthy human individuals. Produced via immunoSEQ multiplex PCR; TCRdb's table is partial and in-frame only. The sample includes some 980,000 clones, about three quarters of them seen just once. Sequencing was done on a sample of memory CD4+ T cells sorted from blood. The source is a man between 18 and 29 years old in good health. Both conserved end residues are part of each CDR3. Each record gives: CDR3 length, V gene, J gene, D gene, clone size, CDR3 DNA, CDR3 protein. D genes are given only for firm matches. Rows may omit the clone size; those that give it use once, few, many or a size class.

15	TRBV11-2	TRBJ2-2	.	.	TGTGCCAGCAGCCTCGACGGAATCCCGACCGGGGAGCTGTTTTTT	CASSLDGIPTGELFF
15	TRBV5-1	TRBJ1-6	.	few	TGCGCCAGCAGCTTGGGAGGGGCGGTTGGTTCACCCCTCCACTTT	CASSLGGAVGSPLHF
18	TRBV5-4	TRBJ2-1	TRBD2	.	TGTGCCAGCAGCTCGGGGATGACACGGACTAGCGGGTACAATGAGCAGTTCTTC	CASSSGMTRTSGYNEQFF
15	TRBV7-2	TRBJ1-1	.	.	TGTGCCAGCAGCCCCGATGGGCTAGAGAACACTGAAGCTTTCTTT	CASSPDGLENTEAFF
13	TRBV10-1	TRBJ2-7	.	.	TGCGCCAGCAGTACCGGGGTTGCGGGCGAGCAGTACTTC	CASSTGVAGEQYF
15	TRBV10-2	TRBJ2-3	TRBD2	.	TGCGCCAGCTTTTTAGCGGGAGGGCCCTCAGATACGCAGTATTTT	CASFLAGGPSDTQYF
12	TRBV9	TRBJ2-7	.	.	TGTGCCAGCAGCGTAGGGACCTACGAGCAGTACTTC	CASSVGTYEQYF
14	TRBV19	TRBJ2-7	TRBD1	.	TGTGCCAGCGGACGGACAGGAACCTCCTACGAGCAGTACTTC	CASGRTGTSYEQYF
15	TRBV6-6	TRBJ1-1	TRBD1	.	TGTGCCAGCAGCCCCAACTCGGACAGGGGAACTGAAGCTTTCTTT	CASSPNSDRGTEAFF
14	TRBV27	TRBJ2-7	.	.	TGTGCCAGCAGTCCGCGGGGCGTCTCCTACGAGCAGTACTTC	CASSPRGVSYEQYF
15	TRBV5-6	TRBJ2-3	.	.	TGTGCCAGCAGCTTGGTTCGAGCCAACACAGATACGCAGTATTTT	CASSLVRANTDTQYF
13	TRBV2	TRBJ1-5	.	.	TGTGCCAGCACCCAGGGGATCAATCAGCCCCAGCATTTT	CASTQGINQPQHF
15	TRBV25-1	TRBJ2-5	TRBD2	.	TGTGCCAGCAGTGCCCCGGGCGGGGGGCAAGAGACCCAGTACTTC	CASSAPGGGQETQYF
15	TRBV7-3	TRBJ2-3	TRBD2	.	TGTGCCAGCAGCTTAGGGACTAGCGCGACCTATACGCAGTATTTT	CASSLGTSATYTQYF
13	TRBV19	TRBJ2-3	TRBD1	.	TGTGCCAGTACCAGGACAGGGGCAGATACGCAGTATTTT	CASTRTGADTQYF
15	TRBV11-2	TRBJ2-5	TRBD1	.	TGTGCCAGCAGTTTTGCACAGGGGGCTGGAGAGACCCAGTACTTC	CASSFAQGAGETQYF
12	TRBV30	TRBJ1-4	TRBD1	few	TGTGCCTGGAGTGGGACAGGGGAAAAACTGTTTTTT	CAWSGTGEKLFF
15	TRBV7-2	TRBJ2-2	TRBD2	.	TGTGCCAGCAGCTTAGAGACTAGCCAGGCCGGGGAGCTGTTTTTT	CASSLETSQAGELFF
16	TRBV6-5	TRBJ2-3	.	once	TGTGCCAGCAGTTACTCGAAAGGACACCCGGCAGATACGCAGTATTTT	CASSYSKGHPADTQYF
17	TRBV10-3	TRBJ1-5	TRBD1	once	TGTGCCATCTCCATCGGGACAGGGGTCTCCAGTAATCAGCCCCAGCATTTT	CAISIGTGVSSNQPQHF
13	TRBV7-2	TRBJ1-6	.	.	TGTGCCAGCAGCCTCGACAGGAATTCACCCCTCCACTTT	CASSLDRNSPLHF
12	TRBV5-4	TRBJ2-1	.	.	TGTGCCAGCAGCCCGGACTACAATGAGCAGTTCTTC	CASSPDYNEQFF
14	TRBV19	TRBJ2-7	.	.	TGTGCCAGTAGGATGAGGGGGGGCTCCTACGAGCAGTACTTC	CASRMRGGSYEQYF
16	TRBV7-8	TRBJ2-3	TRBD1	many	TGTGCCAGCAGCTTGGGGGGACAGGGGATCACAGATACGCAGTATTTT	CASSLGGQGITDTQYF
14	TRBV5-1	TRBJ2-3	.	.	TGCGCCAGCAGCTTGCGGCCTTACACAGATACGCAGTATTTT	CASSLRPYTDTQYF
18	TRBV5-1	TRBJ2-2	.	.	TGCGCCAGCAGCTTAGCGGGGCAGGGGATTGGGAACACCGGGGAGCTGTTTTTT	CASSLAGQGIGNTGELFF
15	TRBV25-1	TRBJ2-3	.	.	TGTGCCAGCAGTCCCCGAGGTCGCAGCACAGATACGCAGTATTTT	CASSPRGRSTDTQYF
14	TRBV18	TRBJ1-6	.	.	TGTGCCAGCTCACCAGATTGGGATGATTCACCCCTCCACTTT	CASSPDWDDSPLHF
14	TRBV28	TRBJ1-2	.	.	TGTGCCAGCAGCACCCCAGGGGAATGGTATGGCTACACCTTC	CASSTPGEWYGYTF
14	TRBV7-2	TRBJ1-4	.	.	TGTGCCAGCAGCTCAGGGACACGGAATGAAAAACTGTTTTTT	CASSSGTRNEKLFF
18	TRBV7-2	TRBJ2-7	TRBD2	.	TGTGCCAGCAGCTTAGCGCTCGGGCTCGGGACTACCTCCTACGAGCAGTACTTC	CASSLALGLGTTSYEQYF
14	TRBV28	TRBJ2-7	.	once	TGTGCCAGCCGGGGGGCAGGGGGATCCTACGAGCAGTACTTC	CASRGAGGSYEQYF
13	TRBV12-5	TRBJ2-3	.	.	TGTGCTAGTGCCGGACTCAACACAGATACGCAGTATTTT	CASAGLNTDTQYF
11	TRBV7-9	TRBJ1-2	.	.	TGTGCCAGCAGCATCGGGACGTCGCACACCTTC	CASSIGTSHTF
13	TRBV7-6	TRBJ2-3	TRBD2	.	TGTGCCAGCAGCGGCGGGAGTGCGGATACGCAGTATTTT	CASSGGSADTQYF
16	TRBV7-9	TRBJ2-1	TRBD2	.	TGTGCCAGCAGCCAAAGGACTAGCGGGAGGGACAATGAGCAGTTCTTC	CASSQRTSGRDNEQFF
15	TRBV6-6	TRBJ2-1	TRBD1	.	TGTGCCAGCAGTAAGGACAGGCCATCCTACAATGAGCAGTTCTTC	CASSKDRPSYNEQFF
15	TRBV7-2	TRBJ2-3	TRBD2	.	TGTGCCAGCAGCCCGCAGCGGGGGAGCACAGATACGCAGTATTTT	CASSPQRGSTDTQYF
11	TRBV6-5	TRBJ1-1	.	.	TGTGCCAGCAGTTACTCGAACGAAGCTTTCTTT	CASSYSNEAFF
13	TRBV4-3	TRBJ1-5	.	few	TGCGCCAGCAGCCAAGAACCTTGGCAGCCCCAGCATTTT	CASSQEPWQPQHF
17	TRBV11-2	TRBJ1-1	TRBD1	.	TGTGCCAGCAGCTTAGCCGGGACAGGGTTGTGGGGCACTGAAGCTTTCTTT	CASSLAGTGLWGTEAFF
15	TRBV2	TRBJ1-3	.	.	TGTGCCAGCAGCGAGGGGGGAAGCTTTGGAAACACCATATATTTT	CASSEGGSFGNTIYF
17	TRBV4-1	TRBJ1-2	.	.	TGCGCCAGCAGCCAAGTCCTAGGAGGTCAGCATAACTATGGCTACACCTTC	CASSQVLGGQHNYGYTF
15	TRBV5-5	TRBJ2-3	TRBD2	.	TGTGCCAGCAGCTTCGGCGGGAGGGCCACCGATACGCAGTATTTT	CASSFGGRATDTQYF
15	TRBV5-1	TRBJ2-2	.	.	TGCGCCAGCGACACGGGGACTCCCGGGGCGGGGGAGCTGTTTTTT	CASDTGTPGAGELFF
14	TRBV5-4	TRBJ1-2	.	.	TGTGCCAGCAGCTTGGGGCCTCTCGTGGGAGGCTACACCTTC	CASSLGPLVGGYTF
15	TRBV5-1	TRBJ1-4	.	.	TGCGCCAGCAGCTTGGAAGGCGGGGGTTGGGAAAAACTGTTTTTT	CASSLEGGGWEKLFF
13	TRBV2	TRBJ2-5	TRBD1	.	TGTGCCAGCAAGGGACAGGGGGTCGGGACCCAGTACTTC	CASKGQGVGTQYF
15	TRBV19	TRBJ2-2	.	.	TGTGCCAGTAGTAAAGGGGGTGCAAACACCGGGGAGCTGTTTTTT	CASSKGGANTGELFF
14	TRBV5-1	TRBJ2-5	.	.	TGCGCCAGCAGCTCCTCGGGGCAGCAAGAGACCCAGTACTTC	CASSSSGQQETQYF
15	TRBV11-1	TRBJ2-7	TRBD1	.	TGTGCCAGCAGCCTTGCTAGGGACAGGCCCTACGAGCAGTACTTC	CASSLARDRPYEQYF
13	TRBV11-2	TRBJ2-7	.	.	TGTGCCAGCAGCATTGGAATCTCCTACGAGCAGTACTTC	CASSIGISYEQYF
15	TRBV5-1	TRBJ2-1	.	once	TGCGCCAGCACCGCTCAACAGGGAACCTACAATGAGCAGTTCTTC	CASTAQQGTYNEQFF
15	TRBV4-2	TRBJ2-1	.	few	TGTGCCAGCAGCCAAGGGGCTCTAGAATTGGGCGAGCAGTTCTTC	CASSQGALELGEQFF
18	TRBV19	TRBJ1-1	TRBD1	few	TGTGCCAGTAGAGCCGGGGGAAGGGACAGGGGAATGAGAACTGAAGCTTTCTTT	CASRAGGRDRGMRTEAFF
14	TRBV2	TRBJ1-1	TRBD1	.	TGTGCCAGCACTCGGACAGGGCTGAACACTGAAGCTTTCTTT	CASTRTGLNTEAFF
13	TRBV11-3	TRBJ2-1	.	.	TGTGCCAGCAGCTTTGCGGGAAGTAATGAGCAGTTCTTC	CASSFAGSNEQFF
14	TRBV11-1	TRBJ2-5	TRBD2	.	TGTGCCAGCAGCTTACTTAGCGGGGGTCTTTCCCAGTACTTC	CASSLLSGGLSQYF
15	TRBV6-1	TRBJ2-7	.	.	TGTGCCAGCAGTGATGCCGGGACGGCCTCCTACGAGCAGTACTTC	CASSDAGTASYEQYF
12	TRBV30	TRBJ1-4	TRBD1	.	TGTGCCTGGTCCACAGGGGCTGAAAAACTGTTTTTT	CAWSTGAEKLFF